These T cell receptor beta chains were read from a single sample in a study of regulatory T cells in long-lasting Graves disease. MiXCR was run by TCRdb on the reads, yielding one entry per CDR3 protein. Among some 880 distinct CDR3 sequences listed, under 80% were seen once. Sequencing was performed on peripheral blood mononuclear cells (PBMCs), taken with antithyroid drug treatment, in newly diagnosed or persistent Graves disease (not recorded which). The receptors come from a woman between 40 and 50 years old with Graves disease. The CDR3 runs from the conserved cysteine through the conserved F or W. The order of the fields is clone size, J gene, D gene, V gene, CDR3 DNA, CDR3 protein. The D gene is left open where the match is weak. Clone sizes are given selectively: once, few, many, or a class where the clone is expanded.

abundance: NA
j_gene: TRBJ1-1
d_gene: NA
v_gene: TRBV28
CDR3nt: TGTGCCAGCAGTTTTAAGGGCACTGAAGCTTTCTTT
CDR3aa: CASSFKGTEAFF

abundance: few
j_gene: TRBJ2-3
d_gene: TRBD2
v_gene: TRBV7-6
CDR3nt: TGTGCCAGCAGCTCGACTAGCGGGACCCCAGATACGCAGTATTTT
CDR3aa: CASSSTSGTPDTQYF

abundance: few
j_gene: TRBJ1-5
d_gene: NA
v_gene: TRBV7-6
CDR3nt: TGTGCCAGCAGCTTAGGGTCCGGCGGAGCAGGGCAGCCCCAGCATTTT
CDR3aa: CASSLGSGGAGQPQHF

abundance: NA
j_gene: TRBJ2-3
d_gene: TRBD2
v_gene: TRBV28
CDR3nt: TGTGCCACCTCAACTAGCGGAGGCACAGATACGCAGTATTTT
CDR3aa: CATSTSGGTDTQYF

abundance: NA
j_gene: TRBJ2-3
d_gene: TRBD2
v_gene: TRBV12-3/TRBV12-4
CDR3nt: TGTGCCAGCAATTTTGGGGGGGGCACAGATACGCAGTATTTT
CDR3aa: CASNFGGGTDTQYF

abundance: NA
j_gene: TRBJ2-7
d_gene: TRBD2
v_gene: TRBV4-3
CDR3nt: TGCGCCAGCAGCCGCGGACTAGTGAACGAGCAGTACTTC
CDR3aa: CASSRGLVNEQYF

abundance: NA
j_gene: TRBJ1-1
d_gene: NA
v_gene: TRBV6-4
CDR3nt: TGTGCCAGCCCCTTCTGGGTTGTGAACACTGAAGCTTTCTTT
CDR3aa: CASPFWVVNTEAFF

abundance: NA
j_gene: TRBJ2-3
d_gene: NA
v_gene: TRBV5-1
CDR3nt: TGCGCCAGCAGCTTGGGGCGTCCCGATACGCAGTATTTT
CDR3aa: CASSLGRPDTQYF

abundance: NA
j_gene: TRBJ1-1
d_gene: TRBD1
v_gene: TRBV3-1
CDR3nt: TGTGCCAGCAGCCTTCCCCGGACAGGGGCTTTCTTT
CDR3aa: CASSLPRTGAFF

abundance: NA
j_gene: TRBJ2-3
d_gene: TRBD2
v_gene: TRBV11-3
CDR3nt: TGTGCCAGCAGCTACAGACTAGCGGGAGCAGGAGTGGGCACAGATACGCAGTATTTT
CDR3aa: CASSYRLAGAGVGTDTQYF

abundance: few
j_gene: TRBJ2-7
d_gene: NA
v_gene: TRBV12-3/TRBV12-4
CDR3nt: TGTGCCAGCAGTCTTCGGGCCGCGACTGAGCAGTACTTC
CDR3aa: CASSLRAATEQYF

abundance: NA
j_gene: TRBJ2-2
d_gene: NA
v_gene: TRBV6-5
CDR3nt: TGTGCCAGCAGTTACCGACTGGTTGGGGAATCCACCGGGGAGCTGTTTTTT
CDR3aa: CASSYRLVGESTGELFF

abundance: NA
j_gene: TRBJ2-3
d_gene: TRBD1
v_gene: TRBV19
CDR3nt: TGTGCCAGTATCCCGGGACAGGGGTCAGATACGCAGTATTTT
CDR3aa: CASIPGQGSDTQYF